Reported below is one TCR beta chain. Its antigen is undetermined. This CDR3 comprises 12 residues. Germline loops: CDR1 SQVTM, CDR2 ANQGSEA. With 5 bases removed from V and 2 bases from J, the gap between germline ends came to 7 bases. This record belongs to a study of CD8+ T cells in alopecia areata. RNA was extracted and reverse transcribed into cDNA as the sequencing template. TCRdb's table, derived via immunoSEQ multiplex PCR, lists solely in-frame clones and lacks some. The sample shows about 210,000 clones, around two fifths of them seen only once. The treatment here: oral pan-JAK inhibitor, 5-10 mg twice daily. Study findings and constraints: Scalp clonality, along with expanded CD8+ clones among the top 100, was significantly decreased by tofacitinib.

The source was CD4+ T cells sorted from blood, collected around week 37, from a patient treated with tofacitinib. The chain links TRBV29-1 to TRBJ1-5; no firm D call. The receptor's source is a human donor with alopecia areata. CDR3 sequence: CSVITGNQPQHF. In nucleotides, the CDR3 is TGCAGCGTTATTACAGGCAATCAGCCCCAGCATTTT.